These T cell receptor beta chains were read from a single sample in a study of cytomegalovirus exposure and HLA in healthy donors. The table came from immunoSEQ multiplex PCR; TCRdb's copy has only in-frame clones and leaves some out. The table has hundreds of thousands of clones, 78% seen once. Sequencing was performed on PBMCs. The receptor source for this set is a male donor in good health and CMV-seronegative. The conserved cysteine and the conserved F or W are not part of the CDR3 here. Each record gives: V gene, J gene, CDR3 protein.

V gene: TRBV28; J gene: TRBJ2-5; CDR3 protein: ASSFRDRGWETQY
V gene: TRBV19; J gene: TRBJ2-3; CDR3 protein: ASSMAAGAGTDTQY
V gene: TRBV4-2; J gene: TRBJ2-7; CDR3 protein: ASSQDLQGLEQY
V gene: TRBV4-1; J gene: TRBJ2-6; CDR3 protein: ASLAGQGASGANVLT
V gene: TRBV15; J gene: TRBJ1-4; CDR3 protein: ATSPRRDSLNEKLF
V gene: TRBV27; J gene: TRBJ2-7; CDR3 protein: ASSLRQGYSYEQY
V gene: TRBV4-1; J gene: TRBJ2-7; CDR3 protein: ASSQIQGAAPEQY
V gene: TRBV5-4; J gene: TRBJ2-7; CDR3 protein: ASSLRTSGSYEQY
V gene: TRBV2; J gene: TRBJ2-7; CDR3 protein: ASSGQGEEQY
V gene: TRBV2; J gene: TRBJ1-1; CDR3 protein: ASRGAGGTEAF